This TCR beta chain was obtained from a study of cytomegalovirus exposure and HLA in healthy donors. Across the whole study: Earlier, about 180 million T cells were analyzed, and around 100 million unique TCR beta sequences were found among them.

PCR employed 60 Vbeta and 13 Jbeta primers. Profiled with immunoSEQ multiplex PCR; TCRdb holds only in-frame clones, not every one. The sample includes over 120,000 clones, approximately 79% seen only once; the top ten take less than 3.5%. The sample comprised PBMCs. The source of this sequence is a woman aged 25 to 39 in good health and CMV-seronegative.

The CDR3 loop reads CAWSVVIRDNEQFF. The CDR3 DNA follows: TGTGCCTGGAGTGTGGTGATCAGGGACAATGAGCAGTTCTTC. This rearrangement joins TRBV30 to TRBJ2-1; a possible D gene is TRBD1 (5 bases). Germline loops: CDR1 GTSNPN, CDR2 SVGIG (reference sequence). This CDR3 comprises 14 residues. Trimming removed 0 bases from V and 5 bases from J, with 11 bases in between.